This T cell receptor (beta chain) was profiled in a study of blood T cell repertoires in COVID-19. Background on the study: Samples representing acute and convalescent COVID-19 were sourced from the United States, Italy and Spain. Sources were T cells, B-cell-depleted T cells, or PBMCs; the material itself was cDNA or gDNA.

The repertoire was sequenced with immunoSEQ multiplex PCR; TCRdb's copy has only in-frame clones and lacks some. This table has about 160,000 clones, roughly 91% appearing once. The CDR3 sequence is 12 residues long. CDR1 is KGHSH and CDR2 is LQKENI in the germline V gene. The V and J ends lost 4 bases and 3 bases respectively, with 4 bases between them. The chain employs TRBV18 and TRBJ2-1; D uncertain. This receptor was taken from a man aged 18 to 35 with acute or convalescent COVID-19. The specimen sequenced was peripheral blood. CDR3 sequence: CASSLNYNEQFF. In DNA, the CDR3 is TGTGCCAGCTCACTTAACTACAATGAGCAGTTCTTC.